Presented here are 30 T cell receptor beta chains from one specimen sequenced in a study of vaccination and CD4 T cells after COVID-19. These receptors' antigens are unknown. The treatment was: roughly 10-day PBMC culture with coronavirus spike peptide pools or control peptides (ViraFEST assay). The Oncomine TCR Beta short-read assay generated sequence data from the DNA of cultured CD4+ T cells. One entry per CDR3 protein results from TCRdb running MiXCR on the PCR reads. This table holds about 10,000 distinct CDR3 sequences, 25% to 35% found once. The sequenced sample was CD4+ T cells from blood, cultured in vitro, obtained after SARS-CoV-2 vaccination. These receptors were obtained from a human donor who had recovered from COVID-19.

The chain has TRBV10-3 and TRBJ1-2, with 10 bases aligning to TRBD1. The CDR3 loop spans 13 amino acids. J lost 6 bases, V lost 6 bases, and 4 bases had no gene match. Germline V gene sequence: CDR1 ENHRY, CDR2 SYGVKD. The DNA for the CDR3 is TGTGCCATCAGCGGACAGGGGGAGAATGGCTACACCTTC. Its protein is CAISGQGENGYTF.

This clonotype was recorded a few times. The chain has TRBV20-1 and TRBJ2-1; TRBD2 might be the D (6 bases). V was clipped by 3 bases and J by 6 bases, with 15 bases between them. Germline values: CDR1 DFQATT, CDR2 SNEGSKA (reference sequence). The CDR3 totals 14 residues. The CDR3 sequence is CSASSTRHPNEQFF. CDR3 in DNA: TGCAGTGCTAGTTCGACTAGGCATCCCAATGAGCAGTTCTTC.

About this clonotype itself: At one end, the junction sequence differs from germline, possibly due to a read error. V usage is TRBV2 and J usage is TRBJ1-5, with 7 bases fitting TRBD1. CDR1 and CDR2 (germline): SNHLY, FYNNEI. The CDR3 sequence is 18 residues long. As DNA, the CDR3 is TGTGCCAGCAGTGAAGCTACCGGGACAGCGAATAGCAATCGGCCCCAGCATTTT. Translating gives CASSEATGTANSNRPQHF.

In its sample, this clonotype is medium-sized. The J gene is TRBJ1-5, the V gene TRBV7-2; maybe TRBD1 (5 bases). From germline, CDR1 is SGHTA and CDR2 FQGNSA. This CDR3 has 14 amino acids. With 4 bases removed from V and 0 bases from J, the gap between germline ends came to 7 bases. The CDR3 coding sequence is TGTGCCAGCAGCTCCCAGGGTAGCAATCAGCCCCAGCATTTT. Translated, it gives CASSSQGSNQPQHF.

This clonotype was observed a handful of times. The rearrangement joins TRBV27 to TRBJ2-3; 13 bases are shared with TRBD2. The CDR3 has 19 amino acids. Germline V CDR1 and CDR2: MNHEY, SMNVEV (reference sequence). Germline trimming cut 2 bases from V and 1 base from J; bases unmatched to any gene: 9. CDR3 residues: CASSLTLTSGRIGTDTQYF. In DNA, the CDR3 is TGTGCCAGCAGTTTAACGTTGACTAGCGGGAGGATCGGCACAGATACGCAGTATTTT.

The sample holds one count of this clonotype. V gene TRBV11-2 combines with J gene TRBJ2-1; no clear D gene. The germline V and J ends were trimmed by 5 bases and 9 bases, with 8 bases remaining between them. The CDR3 has 11 amino acids. Germline loops: CDR1 SGHAT, CDR2 FQNNGV. CDR3 in amino acids: CASSLHFEQFF. The DNA for the CDR3 is TGTGCCAGCAGCCTACATTTTGAGCAGTTCTTC.

The chain links TRBV2 to TRBJ2-5, with TRBD1 matching 9 bases. From germline, CDR1 is SNHLY and CDR2 FYNNEI. V gave up 8 bases and J gave up 4 bases; unmatched junction bases: 2. CDR3 length: 12 residues. The CDR3 DNA follows: TGTGCCAGCGAGACAGGGGGAGAGACCCAGTACTTC. The encoded protein is CASETGGETQYF.

The chain couples TRBV18 to TRBJ2-5, with TRBD1 as a possible D gene (5 bases). Germline-derived CDR1 and CDR2 are KGHSH and LQKENI. CDR3 length: 16 amino acids. V shed 1 base and J shed 1 base, with 13 bases lying between them. The chain's CDR3 is CASSPRETTGQETQYF. The CDR3 region has the DNA TGTGCCAGCTCACCACGAGAAACAACAGGCCAAGAGACCCAGTACTTC.

The V and J genes are TRBV7-6 and TRBJ2-1, with a weak D call TRBD2 (5 bases). Trimming pared 5 bases from V and 0 bases from J, leaving 11 bases between. The CDR3 is 15 residues long. Germline lookup yields CDR1 SGHVS and CDR2 FNYEAQ. This CDR3 is CASSRDSSSYNEQFF. DNA of the CDR3: TGTGCCAGCAGCCGGGATTCAAGCTCCTACAATGAGCAGTTCTTC.

This clonotype was observed a handful of times. The genes are TRBV19 and TRBJ2-2; 11 nucleotides match TRBD2. J gave up 4 bases and V 4 bases, and 5 bases lay outside the gene matches. The CDR3 runs to 16 residues. CDR1 and CDR2 from the germline V gene are LNHDA and SQIVND (reference sequence). Written as DNA, the CDR3 is TGTGCCAGTAGTACCCCTAGCGGGAGGACCACCGGGGAGCTGTTTTTT. It translates to CASSTPSGRTTGELFF.

V is TRBV20-1 and J is TRBJ1-1; tentatively, D is TRBD1 (5 bases). CDR3 size: 14 residues. V shed 5 bases and J shed 4 bases, with 17 bases lying between them. The germline gives CDR1 DFQATT, CDR2 SNEGSKA (reference sequence). The CDR3 DNA reads TGCAGTGCTCCCCGGGACGGTTACCTCACTGAAGCTTTCTTT. This translates into CSAPRDGYLTEAFF.

This clonotype qualifies as medium-sized (0.01 to 0.1%). V and J are TRBV25-1 and TRBJ1-2; a possible D gene is TRBD1 (5 bases). Germline V gene data show CDR1 as MGHDK and CDR2 as SYGVNS. V lost 7 bases and J 4 bases, leaving 13 bases between the germline ends. This CDR3 comprises 13 residues. CDR3 sequence: CASTMGEGYGYTF. The CDR3, as DNA: TGTGCCAGCACCATGGGGGAGGGCTATGGCTACACCTTC.

The V call is TRBV7-2, the J call TRBJ1-4; D is unresolved. The ends were cut back, 2 bases at V and 3 bases at J, with 13 bases in the middle. The CDR3 contains 16 residues. Germline loops: CDR1 SGHTA, CDR2 FQGNSA. Written as DNA, the CDR3 is TGTGCCAGCAGCTTAATGGGCAGGATTGCTAATGAAAAACTGTTTTTT. This sequence encodes CASSLMGRIANEKLFF. Drawing the rest from reference TRBV7-2 and TRBJ1-4, the complete variable domain is GAGVSQSPSNKVTEKGKDVELRCDPISGHTALYWYRQSLGQGLEFLIYFQGNSAPDKSGLPSDRFSAERTGGSVSTLTIQRTQQEDSAVYLCASSLMGRIANEKLFFGSGTQLSVL.

The CDR3 spells CASSLQSFGGSEKLFF. Here the CDR3 DNA reads TGTGCCAGCAGCTTACAATCCTTCGGTGGGAGTGAAAAACTGTTTTTT. This chain joins TRBV7-2 and TRBJ1-4; D remains unclear. CDR1 is SGHTA, CDR2 FQGNSA, per germline. Trimming removed 2 bases from V and 7 bases from J, with 17 bases in between. The CDR3 loop spans 16 amino acids.

The chain recombines TRBV20-1 with TRBJ2-1, with TRBD2 matching over 14 bases. The V segment lost 3 bases and the J segment 3 bases; nucleotides outside the gene matches: 7. The CDR3 spans 17 residues. From germline, CDR1 is DFQATT and CDR2 SNEGSKA (reference sequence). In DNA form, the CDR3 reads TGCAGTGCTAGGGGACTAGCGGGAGCTCCCTTCTACAATGAGCAGTTCTTC. It codes for CSARGLAGAPFYNEQFF.

The chain uses TRBV11-3 and TRBJ1-1; TRBD1 agrees at 10 bases. In germline, CDR1 is SGHNT, CDR2 YENEEA. CDR3 length: 14 amino acids. V lost 5 bases to trimming and J lost 3 bases; unmatched junction nucleotides: 3. The CDR3 nucleotides read TGTGCCAGCAGCCCGGGACAGGGGTACACTGAAGCTTTCTTT. It is translated as CASSPGQGYTEAFF.

This clonotype came up a few times. The rearrangement joins TRBV24-1 to TRBJ1-2, with 10 bases matching TRBD1. Germline CDR1 is KGHDR and CDR2 is SFDVKD. With 2 bases clipped from V and 5 bases from J, the junction kept 4 bases outside the gene matches. The CDR3 has 15 residues. In DNA form, the CDR3 reads TGTGCCACCAGTGATTGGACAGGGGGGAGGTATGGCTACACCTTC. Translated: CATSDWTGGRYGYTF.

The V and J genes are TRBV7-9 and TRBJ2-7, with 10 bases identical to TRBD1. Losses at the gene ends were 5 bases for V and 7 bases for J; bases not matched to a gene: 11. Germline V lookup: CDR1 SEHNR, CDR2 FQNEAQ (reference sequence). The CDR3 totals 15 residues. The CDR3 is CASSRRLGTGVEQYF. CDR3 DNA sequence: TGTGCCAGCAGCAGAAGGTTAGGGACAGGGGTTGAGCAGTACTTC. Full variable domain (outside the CDR3, taken from reference TRBV7-9 and TRBJ2-7): DTGVSQNPRHKITKRGQNVTFRCDPISEHNRLYWYRQTLGQGPEFLTYFQNEAQLEKSRLLSDRFSAERPKGSFSTLEIQRTEQGDSAMYLCASSRRLGTGVEQYFGPGTRLTVT.

The count of this clonotype is one. The rearrangement links TRBV28 to TRBJ1-2, with D possibly TRBD1 on 5 matching bases. Per the germline V gene, CDR1 is MDHEN and CDR2 is SYDVKM. V dropped 4 bases and J dropped 5 bases, with 14 bases sitting between them. This CDR3 has 14 residues. CDR3 DNA: TGTGCCAGCAGTTCACGACCAGGGAAATATGGCTACACCTTC. It yields the protein CASSSRPGKYGYTF.

This clonotype has more than one count but fewer than ten. The CDR3 sequence: CASSPREATEAFF. CDR3 DNA sequence: TGTGCCAGCAGTCCCCGGGAGGCTACTGAAGCTTTCTTT. The chain links TRBV27 to TRBJ1-1; D uncertain. The length of the CDR3 is 13 residues. Germline CDR1 is MNHEY and CDR2 is SMNVEV (reference sequence). Trimming removed 5 bases at V and 5 bases at J, with 12 bases between.

This clonotype was observed a single time. A much larger clone differs by one base, so this may be a read error. The J gene is TRBJ2-1, the V gene TRBV20-1; 12 bases agree with TRBD2. CDR1 DFQATT and CDR2 SNEGSKA come from the germline V gene (reference sequence). CDR3 length: 14 residues. The J segment lost 12 bases and the V segment lost 7 bases, leaving 13 bases of the junction unmatched. The CDR3 here is CSVLNRLAGGGQFF. In nucleotides, the CDR3 is TGCAGTGTTCTCAATCGGCTAGCGGGAGGGGGGCAGTTCTTC.

This clonotype was seen more than once but under ten times. This chain uses TRBV14 with TRBJ2-1; D unclear. Trimming took 4 bases from V and 0 from J, leaving 10 bases between them. CDR3 size: 15 residues. Per the germline V gene, CDR1 is SGHDN and CDR2 is FVKESK. In DNA, the CDR3 is TGTGCCAGCAGCCCCGACCTTAGCTCCTACAATGAGCAGTTCTTC. Protein product: CASSPDLSSYNEQFF. The full variable domain, completed using reference TRBV14 and TRBJ2-1, is EAGVTQFPSHSVIEKGQTVTLRCDPISGHDNLYWYRRVMGKEIKFLLHFVKESKQDESGMPNNRFLAERTGGTYSTLKVQPAELEDSGVYFCASSPDLSSYNEQFFGPGTRLTVL.

The chain is built from TRBV7-2 and TRBJ2-1, with 16 bases aligning to TRBD2. The CDR3 is 19 residues long. From germline, CDR1 is SGHTA and CDR2 FQGNSA. V dropped 2 bases and J dropped 6; count of bases not matched to a gene: 10. For the CDR3, the DNA is TGTGCCAGCAGCTTATTGAAAGGGACTAGCGGGAGGGTTATCAATGAGCAGTTCTTC. Translating it yields CASSLLKGTSGRVINEQFF.

The chain carries TRBV14 and TRBJ1-2; possible D gene TRBD1, 6 bases. Germline V CDR1 and CDR2: SGHDN, FVKESK. CDR3 length: 14 amino acids. V was cut by 1 base and J by 7 bases, with 13 bases left in between. The CDR3 sequence: CASSQVRGHGGYTF. The CDR3 coding sequence is TGTGCCAGCAGCCAAGTTAGGGGACATGGTGGCTACACCTTC.

In its sample, this clonotype was seen a few times. The chain has TRBV6-1 and TRBJ1-1; 9 bases fit TRBD1. The germline V gene has CDR1 MNHNS and CDR2 SASEGT. After removal of 6 bases from V and 7 bases from J, the junction contained 12 bases not matched to a gene. The length of the CDR3 is 15 residues. The CDR3 DNA follows: TGTGCCAGCAGGCCCCGCCGGAACAGGGGGCATGAAGCTTTCTTT. Translation: CASRPRRNRGHEAFF.

By share, this clonotype counts as large. The V gene is TRBV7-2, the J gene TRBJ1-1; the match to TRBD1 covers 8 bases. There are 15 residues in the CDR3. Germline V gene sequence: CDR1 SGHTA, CDR2 FQGNSA. The trim removed 2 bases at V and 4 bases at J, leaving 6 bases unmatched. The CDR3 sequence is CASSLQGAWITEAFF. CDR3 DNA: TGTGCCAGCAGCTTACAGGGGGCTTGGATCACTGAAGCTTTCTTT. The variable domain in full, with the rest retrieved from reference TRBV7-2 and TRBJ1-1, is GAGVSQSPSNKVTEKGKDVELRCDPISGHTALYWYRQSLGQGLEFLIYFQGNSAPDKSGLPSDRFSAERTGGSVSTLTIQRTQQEDSAVYLCASSLQGAWITEAFFGQGTRLTVV.

This chain connects TRBV5-5 to TRBJ1-4; 8 positions agree with TRBD1. V gave up 4 bases and J gave up 4 bases; unmatched junction bases: 3. Germline V gives CDR1 SGHKS, CDR2 YYEKEE (reference sequence). The length of the CDR3 is 14 residues. CDR3 loop: CASSNTGGNEKLFF. In DNA form, the CDR3 reads TGTGCCAGCAGCAACACAGGGGGTAATGAAAAACTGTTTTTT.

The V and J genes are TRBV28 and TRBJ1-5; D remains unclear. Germline CDR1 MDHEN, CDR2 SYDVKM. Trimming shortened V by 4 bases and J by 4 bases, and 8 bases separated the two germline ends. The CDR3 loop spans 13 amino acids. This CDR3 reads CASSSRPNQPQHF. The CDR3, as DNA: TGTGCCAGCAGTTCCCGACCTAATCAGCCCCAGCATTTT.

The rearrangement joins TRBV6-5 to TRBJ2-5, with D perhaps TRBD1 (6 bases). The germline CDR1 and CDR2 sequences are MNHEY and SVGAGI. V dropped 2 bases and J dropped 2 bases, with 9 bases sitting between them. CDR3 length: 14 amino acids. CDR3 residues: CASSYGTLQETQYF. DNA for the CDR3: TGTGCCAGCAGTTACGGGACACTTCAAGAGACCCAGTACTTC.

This chain connects TRBV6-5 to TRBJ1-3, with 8 bases aligning to TRBD1. This CDR3 region has 15 residues. CDR1 is MNHEY and CDR2 is SVGAGI in the germline V gene. Unmatched junction bases numbered 6, after V lost 4 bases and J lost 4 bases. CDR3 DNA: TGTGCCAGCAGTTCGAGACAGGGGCACGGAAACACCATATATTTT. Residues: CASSSRQGHGNTIYF.